Listed here are 26 T cell receptor beta chains from one sample, sequenced in a study of T cells in women clearing cervical HPV infection. TCRdb's table, derived via immunoSEQ multiplex PCR, lists solely in-frame clones and lacks some. The sample yields some 40,000 clones, of which the top ten take up 6% to 6.5%. Sequenced material: blood buffy coat. All receptors come from a woman aged 18 to 69 with a cervical HPV16 infection that either progressed to CIN3+ or cleared (not recorded which).

This CDR3 is CASSYKGYHEQFF. The DNA read from the CDR3 is TGTGCCAGCAGTTATAAGGGGTACCATGAG. The chain couples TRBV6-2 or TRBV6-3 to TRBJ2-1, with TRBD1 as a possible D gene (5 bases). The CDR3 is cut off 3 residues early in the read; its end comes from the germline J gene. V lost 3 bases and J lost 8, with 11 bases in between. CDR3 size: 13 residues. Germline V gene lookup returns CDR1 MNHEY and CDR2 SVGEGT.

Details on this clone: The read terminates 3 residues ahead of where the CDR3 ends, so the germline J gene completes it. This chain links TRBV7-8 with TRBJ1-5; D possibly corresponds to TRBD1 (5 bases). V was clipped by 5 bases and J by 0 bases, with 14 bases between them. The CDR3 extends over 16 amino acids. Germline V gene sequence: CDR1 SGHVS, CDR2 FQNEAQ. CDR3 DNA, as far as it was read: TGTGCCAGCAGCCCGTTGGGGGGGTATAGCAATCAGCCC. This encodes CASSPLGGYSNQP. From start to end, the CDR3 is CASSPLGGYSNQPQHF.

Regarding this clone: The DNA ends 3 residues before the CDR3 does, and the rest of the CDR3 is filled in from the germline J gene. The chain has TRBV18 and TRBJ2-3; D is possibly TRBD1 (6 bases). The germline V gene encodes CDR1 KGHSH and CDR2 LQKENI. V dropped 2 bases and J dropped 4 bases, with 13 bases sitting between them. There are 15 residues in the CDR3. CDR3 bases read: TGTGCCAGCTCACCAAGATTGGGGGCGGCAGATACG. Its translation is CASSPRLGAADT. The CDR3, in full, reads CASSPRLGAADTQYF.

As concerns this clone: The read ends 3 residues shy of where the CDR3 ends; the end is completed using the germline J gene. The gene calls are TRBV7-6 and TRBJ1-4; 8 positions agree with TRBD1. The CDR3 is made up of 15 amino acids. The germline V gene encodes CDR1 SGHVS and CDR2 FNYEAQ. V lost 5 bases and J lost 6; bases outside the gene matches: 8. CDR3 bases read: TGTGCCAGCAGCGTCCGCAGGGGGCTTGATGAAAAA. Encoded protein: CASSVRRGLDEK. The whole CDR3 protein reads CASSVRRGLDEKLFF.

A note on this clone: The read halts 3 residues ahead of the CDR3 end, with the missing end drawn from the germline J gene. This sequence joins TRBV7-9 and TRBJ1-5; unclear D gene. This CDR3 contains 14 residues. Per the germline V gene, CDR1 is SEHNR and CDR2 is FQNEAQ (reference sequence). With 4 bases removed from V and 3 bases from J, the gap between germline ends came to 10 bases. CDR3 loop: CASSSSGLNQPQHF. Partial CDR3 DNA: TGTGCCAGCAGCTCGTCAGGTCTCAATCAGCCC.

Of note for this clone: The missing CDR3 end, 3 residues past where the read stops, is filled in from the germline J gene. The chain uses TRBV6-1 and TRBJ2-7, with D possibly TRBD1 on 6 matching bases. Germline values: CDR1 MNHNS, CDR2 SASEGT. Trimming cost V 2 bases and J 6 bases, with 17 bases left between them. The CDR3 runs to 15 residues. CDR3 region: CASSEKGRGFGEQYF. Partial CDR3 DNA: TGTGCCAGCAGTGAAAAAGGCAGGGGATTTGGCGAG.

Comments on this clone: From the germline J gene comes the end of the CDR3, since the read stops 3 residues before it. The rearrangement uses TRBV20-1 and TRBJ2-3; D remains ambiguous. Trimming left V 0 bases short and J 8 bases short, with 12 bases between. This CDR3 contains 13 residues. Germline V gives CDR1 DFQATT, CDR2 SNEGSKA (reference sequence). The CDR3 sequence: CSARDRVILTQYF. The CDR3 DNA, read in part, is TGCAGTGCTAGAGATAGGGTTATCCTTACG.

Notes on this clone: The read ends 3 residues before the CDR3 terminus; that terminus is restored from the germline J gene. The J gene is TRBJ2-2, the V gene TRBV30, with TRBD1 matching 8 bases. Germline V lookup: CDR1 GTSNPN, CDR2 SVGIG (reference sequence). This CDR3 has 13 amino acids. The CDR3 reads CAILGTGHAPLFF. The DNA read from the CDR3 is TGTGCCATCCTAGGGACAGGCCATGCACCG.

Concerning this clone itself: The read comes to an end 3 residues before the CDR3 does, leaving the germline J gene to fill in the end. This chain uses TRBV4-1 with TRBJ1-5, with no clear D. Germline V lookup: CDR1 MGHRA, CDR2 YSYEKL. Deletions cut 2 bases from V and 6 bases from J, with 11 bases between. This CDR3 spans 14 amino acids. CDR3: CASSQPGSRQPQHF. The CDR3 bases that were read are TGCGCCAGCAGCCAACCCGGGTCGCGTCAGCCC.

In the case of this clone: The read terminates 3 residues before the CDR3 end, so the remaining end is supplied by the germline J gene. J is TRBJ2-2 and V is TRBV2; tentative D call: TRBD1 (5 bases). Germline-derived CDR1 and CDR2 are SNHLY and FYNNEI. The CDR3 is 14 residues long. CDR3 in amino acids: CASSEARDNSPLFF. CDR3 DNA (partial): TGTGCCAGCAGTGAAGCCAGGGATAATTCACCG.

Worth noting for this clone: The sequence runs out 3 residues before the end of the CDR3; the remainder is reconstructed from the germline J gene. The chain has TRBV18 and TRBJ1-6; perhaps TRBD1 as D (5 bases). V was pared by 3 bases and J by 5 bases, with 8 bases between. Per germline, CDR1 KGHSH and CDR2 LQKENI. The CDR3 consists of 14 residues. The CDR3 sequence: CASSPAGDNSPLHF. CDR3 DNA, as far as it was read: TGTGCCAGCTCACCGGCGGGGGATAATTCACCC.

A note on this clone: The read gets to within 3 residues of the CDR3 end, and the germline J gene fills in the rest. The chain employs TRBV2 and TRBJ2-5; D uncertain. The CDR3 loop spans 15 amino acids. Trimming took 1 base from V and 5 from J, leaving 14 bases between them. Germline CDR1 and CDR2: SNHLY and FYNNEI. The CDR3 sequence is CASSEGLVVSETQYF. The CDR3 DNA, read in part, is TGTGCCAGCAGTGAAGGGCTAGTAGTCTCCGAGACC.

CDR3 protein: CATEETGGNEKLFF. The CDR3 bases that were read are TGTGCCACCGAGGAGACAGGGGGGAATGAAAAA. V gene TRBV19 combines with J gene TRBJ1-4; 9 bases are a match to TRBD1. The read ends 3 residues early relative to the CDR3; the germline J gene fills the gap. The germline gives CDR1 LNHDA, CDR2 SQIVND (reference sequence). The junction had 8 bases not matched to a gene; V was cut back by 10 bases and J by 5 bases. This CDR3 has 14 amino acids.

Turning to this clone: The read comes to an end 3 residues before the CDR3 does, leaving the germline J gene to fill in the end. J is TRBJ1-5 and V is TRBV7-2; tentatively, D is TRBD1 (5 bases). V was pared by 5 bases and J by 5 bases, with 10 bases between. There are 13 residues in the CDR3. CDR1 and CDR2 (germline): SGHTA, FQGNSA. The CDR3: CASSAGEDQPQHF. Incomplete CDR3 DNA: TGTGCCAGCAGCGCGGGGGAGGATCAGCCC.

Remarks on this clone: Read data end 3 residues before the CDR3 end; the end is taken from the germline J gene. The chain combines TRBV11-2 with TRBJ2-3, with D perhaps matching TRBD2 (5 bases). CDR3 length: 12 residues. The germline V and J ends were trimmed by 5 bases and 6 bases, with 9 bases remaining between them. The germline gives CDR1 SGHAT, CDR2 FQNNGV. CDR3 region: CASSPGSDTQYF. The sequenced part of the CDR3 DNA is TGTGCCAGCAGCCCGGGGAGTGATACG.

On this clone itself: The read terminates 3 residues before the CDR3 end, so the remaining end is supplied by the germline J gene. The genes are TRBV20-1 and TRBJ2-1, with D perhaps TRBD1 (5 bases). This CDR3 has 13 amino acids. Germline V gene sequence: CDR1 DFQATT, CDR2 SNEGSKA (reference sequence). V lost 6 bases to trimming and J lost 1 base, with 10 bases between them. The part of the CDR3 DNA that was read is TGCAGTGCCGATCCAGGGTCCTACAATGAG. Its translation is CSADPGSYNE. The full-length CDR3 reads as CSADPGSYNEQFF.

As regards this clone: The read ends 3 residues shy of where the CDR3 ends; the end is completed using the germline J gene. The chain carries TRBV5-4 and TRBJ2-3, with TRBD1 matching over 8 bases. V lost 0 bases and J lost 2; bases outside the gene matches: 5. This CDR3 is 16 amino acids long. In germline, CDR1 is SGHNT, CDR2 YYREEE (reference sequence). The sequenced part of the CDR3 DNA is TGTGCCAGCAGCTTGGGCCAGGACAGGGTCACAGATACG. Amino acids: CASSLGQDRVTDT. The entire CDR3 reads CASSLGQDRVTDTQYF.

With respect to this clone: The read terminates 3 residues before the CDR3 end, so the remaining end is supplied by the germline J gene. This chain joins TRBV10-3 and TRBJ2-1; TRBD1 matches at 9 bases. Germline V gene lookup returns CDR1 ENHRY and CDR2 SYGVKD. After removal of 5 bases from V and 2 bases from J, the junction contained 13 bases not matched to a gene. The CDR3 consists of 18 residues. CDR3 DNA, as far as it was read: TGTGCCATCAGTACTACCGGGACAGGGAACCGGCCCTACAATGAG. Translating it yields CAISTTGTGNRPYNE. In full, the CDR3 reads CAISTTGTGNRPYNEQFF.

On this clone itself: The CDR3 is cut off 3 residues early in the read; its end comes from the germline J gene. This chain uses TRBV24-1 with TRBJ2-3, with TRBD1 matching over 8 bases. Trimming at V came to 4 bases and at J to 6 bases, leaving 11 bases not matched to a gene. The CDR3 is 16 amino acids. Germline V lookup: CDR1 KGHDR, CDR2 SFDVKD. The CDR3 DNA, read in part, is TGTGCCACCAGTGACCCCGGACAGGGTATGTCGGATACG. It is translated as CATSDPGQGMSDT. The entire CDR3 sequence reads CATSDPGQGMSDTQYF.

Partial CDR3 DNA: TGTGCCAGCAGCTCCCGACAGGATCAGCCG. Translated: CASSSRQDQP. The whole CDR3 protein reads CASSSRQDQPQYF. V and J are TRBV7-6 and TRBJ2-3; a weak D match, TRBD1 (6 bases). The read finishes 3 residues shy of the CDR3 end, and the germline J gene is used to complete it. The CDR3 totals 13 residues. Germline V gives CDR1 SGHVS, CDR2 FNYEAQ.

As for this clone: The read finishes 3 residues shy of the CDR3 end, and the germline J gene is used to complete it. The genes are TRBV20-1 and TRBJ2-7; TRBD1 agrees at 7 bases. The V gene's germline CDR1 is DFQATT and CDR2 SNEGSKA (reference sequence). V shed 4 bases, J shed 1 base, and the junction held 10 bases outside the gene matches. The CDR3 spans 15 residues. The CDR3 sequence: CSANSGTVESYEQYF. The CDR3 bases that were read are TGCAGTGCTAACTCCGGGACAGTGGAGTCCTACGAG.

Concerning this clone: With the read ending 3 residues before the CDR3 end, the germline J gene is used to fill in that end. The V and J genes are TRBV5-1 and TRBJ2-7, with D unclear. V dropped 1 base and J dropped 3 bases, with 14 bases sitting between them. Germline loops: CDR1 SGHRS, CDR2 YFSETQ. The CDR3 runs 15 residues. The CDR3 DNA, read in part, is TGCGCCAGCAGCTTGAACAGTCTTAACCTCTACGAG. This sequence encodes CASSLNSLNLYE. The full CDR3 protein reads CASSLNSLNLYEQYF.

A note on this clone: The read terminates 3 residues before the CDR3 end, so the remaining end is supplied by the germline J gene. The chain has TRBV7-6 and TRBJ2-2; the match to TRBD1 covers 11 bases. V shed 5 bases and J 5 bases; nucleotides not matched to a gene: 10. The CDR3 loop spans 17 amino acids. The germline gives CDR1 SGHVS, CDR2 FNYEAQ. CDR3 amino acids: CASSGPGTGGITGELFF. The DNA read from the CDR3 is TGTGCCAGCAGCGGACCCGGGACAGGGGGTATAACCGGGGAG.

Comments on this clone: Read sequence stops 3 residues before the CDR3 end, and the germline J gene provides the missing end. V and J are TRBV20-1 and TRBJ1-5; the D is unclear. With 1 base removed from V and 3 bases from J, the gap between germline ends came to 7 bases. Per the germline V gene, CDR1 is DFQATT and CDR2 is SNEGSKA (reference sequence). The CDR3 extends over 13 amino acids. This CDR3 is CSARGHLNQPQHF. The sequenced part of the CDR3 DNA is TGCAGTGCTAGAGGACACCTCAATCAGCCC.

Notes on this clone: Read sequence stops 3 residues before the CDR3 end, and the germline J gene provides the missing end. The chain uses TRBV7-3 and TRBJ2-1; D might be TRBD2 (6 bases). The V and J ends lost 2 bases and 7 bases respectively, with 9 bases between them. The CDR3 consists of 13 residues. Looked up from germline, CDR1 is SGHTA and CDR2 is FQGTGA. The sequenced part of the CDR3 DNA is TGTGCCAGCAGCTTAGGTCTAGCGAATGAG. This sequence encodes CASSLGLANE. The whole CDR3 region reads CASSLGLANEQFF.

Concerning this clone: The observed sequence ends 3 residues before the CDR3 terminus, with the missing tail filled in from the germline J gene. This chain links TRBV20-1 with TRBJ1-1; tentative D call: TRBD1 (6 bases). The germline V gene has CDR1 DFQATT and CDR2 SNEGSKA (reference sequence). The CDR3 is 14 amino acids. Between the trimmed V and J ends, which lost 3 bases and 3 bases, there was a span of 14 bases. The sequenced CDR3 bases are TGCAGTGCTAGTCCCATACAGGGTCACACTGAA. Amino acid sequence: CSASPIQGHTE. The full CDR3 protein reads CSASPIQGHTEAFF.